Below, one T cell receptor (beta chain) is given with its context. Its target is unknown. PCR primers comprised 60 Vbeta and 13 Jbeta primers. Original methodology: Later, some 79 million unique TCR beta chains were counted in an analysis, and some 11 million of them were shared. The protocol was immunoSEQ multiplex PCR, while the TCRdb copy is restricted to in-frame clones and leaves out a portion. V, J and clone size derive from that table, while D and trimming were established from the DNA sequence. The sample consists of approximately 170,000 clones, more than 70% of them appearing once. This sample is drawn from a study of cytomegalovirus exposure and HLA in healthy donors. Study-wide results and caveats: Available immune exposure information covered CMV serostatus only. Overall, approximately 150 TCR beta chains were annotated as cytomegalovirus-associated.

CDR3 length equals 13 residues. Looked up from germline, CDR1 is SGHDN and CDR2 is FVKESK. Losses at the gene ends were 2 bases for V and 5 bases for J; bases not matched to a gene: 0. Sequencing used PBMCs. This clonotype was obtained from a woman in her 50s in good health and CMV-seropositive. The V gene is TRBV14, the J gene TRBJ2-1, with 7 nucleotides matching TRBD2. CDR3 amino acids: CASSQLADNEQFF. As DNA, the CDR3 is TGTGCCAGCAGCCAACTAGCGGACAATGAGCAGTTCTTC.